What follows describes a single T cell receptor (beta chain). This sample is part of a study of T cell changes during pregnancy in multiple sclerosis. Sequencing used immunoSEQ multiplex PCR; TCRdb keeps in-frame clones, though not all of them. The top ten hold 0.5% to 0.65% of the sample, which has 40,000 or so clones, approximately 94% seen once. The CDR3 runs to 11 residues. Trimming left V 7 bases short and J 4 bases short, with 7 bases between. Germline V lookup: CDR1 ENHRY, CDR2 SYGVKD. The chain has TRBV10-3 and TRBJ1-2; D gene uncertain. This sequence originates from a female donor with multiple sclerosis, enrolled in a pregnancy study. This sample comprised CD4+ T cells from peripheral blood mononuclear cells, obtained in the third trimester of pregnancy. In DNA, the CDR3 is TGTGCCATCACAGAGGGCTATGGCTACACCTTC. Its translation is CAITEGYGYTF.